This is a list of T cell receptor beta chains from one sample in a study of Ad26.COV2.S vaccination and SARS-CoV-2 variants. Data came from immunoSEQ multiplex PCR; TCRdb stores just in-frame clones and leaves some out. The repertoire holds about 480,000 clones, with about 83% as singletons. The sequencing used peripheral blood, collected in a trial of Ad26.COV2.S vaccine versus placebo. Source of these receptors: a person aged 18-65 years who received the Ad26.COV2.S COVID-19 vaccine or a placebo. Both conserved end residues are part of each CDR3. Each record gives: V gene, J gene, CDR3 protein.

>TRBV7-2|TRBJ2-2
CASSGRKTVGELFF
>TRBV4-3|TRBJ2-3
CASSLRDSSTDTQYF
>TRBV7-8|TRBJ2-2
CASSLGQGVTGELFF
>TRBV7-8|TRBJ2-7
CASSFSGGSYEQYF
>TRBV7-2|TRBJ2-4
CASSQGTGGWDIQYF
>TRBV7-2|TRBJ2-3
CASRTSGRATDTQYF
>TRBV5-1|TRBJ2-5
CASSLDGGARRETQYF
>TRBV12-1|TRBJ2-3
CASSFGGVWRPQDTQYF
>TRBV6-2/TRBV6-3|TRBJ2-5
CASSTVAGAGETQYF
>TRBV6-2/TRBV6-3|TRBJ1-2
CASSYGHPQRFNYGYTF
>TRBV27|TRBJ2-1
CASSEREGRIQFF
>TRBV28|TRBJ1-6
CASSLLQGVSGSPLHF
>TRBV7-8|TRBJ2-7
CASSPHRGEQYF
>TRBV30|TRBJ1-5
CAWGRGLDQPQHF
>TRBV3-1/TRBV3-2|TRBJ2-7
CAARAQGGEQYF
>TRBV29-1|TRBJ2-3
CSVDWGVNTQYF
>TRBV30|TRBJ1-2
CAWSVRQGKDGYTF
>TRBV27|TRBJ1-5
CASSPFRGEHSNQPQHF